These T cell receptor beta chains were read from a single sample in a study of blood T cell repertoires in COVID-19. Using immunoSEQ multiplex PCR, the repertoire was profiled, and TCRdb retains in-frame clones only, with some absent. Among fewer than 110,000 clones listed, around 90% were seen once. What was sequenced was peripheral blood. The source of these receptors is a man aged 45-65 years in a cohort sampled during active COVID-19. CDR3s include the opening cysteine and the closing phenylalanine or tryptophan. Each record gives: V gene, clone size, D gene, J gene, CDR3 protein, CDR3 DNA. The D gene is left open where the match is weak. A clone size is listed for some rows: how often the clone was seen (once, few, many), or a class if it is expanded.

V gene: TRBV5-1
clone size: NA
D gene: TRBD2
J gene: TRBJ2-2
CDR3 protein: CASSPLSGGSTGELFF
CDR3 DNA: TGCGCCAGCAGCCCCCTTAGCGGGGGAAGCACCGGGGAGCTGTTTTTT

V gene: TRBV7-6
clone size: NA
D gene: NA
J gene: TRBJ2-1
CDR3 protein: CASSLAAYRDYYNEQFF
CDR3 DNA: TGTGCCAGCAGCTTAGCGGCGTACCGGGATTACTACAATGAGCAGTTCTTC

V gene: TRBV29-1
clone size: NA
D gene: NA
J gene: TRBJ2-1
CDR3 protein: CSVQRGLTYEQFF
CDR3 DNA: TGCAGCGTTCAACGGGGACTCACATACGAGCAGTTCTTC

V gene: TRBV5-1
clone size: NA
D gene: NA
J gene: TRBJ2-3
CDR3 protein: CASGEGVTQYF
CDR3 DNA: TGCGCCAGCGGTGAGGGCGTTACGCAGTATTTT

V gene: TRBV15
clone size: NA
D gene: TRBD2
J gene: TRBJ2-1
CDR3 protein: CATSRDWRGAGAEQFF
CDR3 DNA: TGTGCCACCAGCAGAGATTGGCGGGGGGCTGGAGCCGAGCAGTTCTTC

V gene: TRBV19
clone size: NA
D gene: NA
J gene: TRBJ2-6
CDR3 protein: CASSITGPSGANVLTF
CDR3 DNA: TGTGCCAGTAGTATCACAGGCCCCTCTGGGGCCAACGTCCTGACTTTC

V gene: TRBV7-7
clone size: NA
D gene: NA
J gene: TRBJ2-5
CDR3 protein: CASSLAHGSQETQYF
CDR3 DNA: TGTGCTAGCAGCTTAGCGCACGGGAGCCAAGAGACCCAGTACTTC

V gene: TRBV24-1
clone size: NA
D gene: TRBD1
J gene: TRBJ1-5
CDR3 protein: CATRGQDNQPQHF
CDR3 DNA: TGTGCCACCAGAGGACAGGACAATCAGCCCCAGCATTTT

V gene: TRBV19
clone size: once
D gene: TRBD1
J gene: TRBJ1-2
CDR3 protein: CASSSQLSGGQGGYTF
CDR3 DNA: TGTGCCAGTAGTAGCCAGCTTTCAGGGGGCCAAGGGGGCTACACCTTC

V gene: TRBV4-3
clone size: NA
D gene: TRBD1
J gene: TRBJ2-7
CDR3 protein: CASSQAQGRDEQYF
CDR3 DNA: TGCGCCAGCAGCCAGGCACAGGGGAGAGACGAGCAGTACTTC

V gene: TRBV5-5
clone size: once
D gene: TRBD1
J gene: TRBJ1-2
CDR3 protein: CASSLVPGQGRGQNYGYTF
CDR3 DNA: TGTGCCAGCAGCTTAGTCCCGGGACAGGGACGGGGGCAAAACTATGGCTACACCTTC

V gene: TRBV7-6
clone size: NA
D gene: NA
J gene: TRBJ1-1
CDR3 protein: CASRFRVWTEAFF
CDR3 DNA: TGTGCCAGCAGGTTCCGGGTCTGGACTGAAGCTTTCTTT

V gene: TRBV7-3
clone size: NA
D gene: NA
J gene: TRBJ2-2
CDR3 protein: CASSSEPRTGELFF
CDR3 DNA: TGTGCCAGCAGCTCCGAACCCCGGACCGGGGAGCTGTTTTTT

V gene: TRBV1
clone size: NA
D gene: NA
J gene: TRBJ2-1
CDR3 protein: CTIVLYSYNEQFF
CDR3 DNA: TGCACCATCGTTCTGTACTCCTACAATGAGCAGTTCTTC

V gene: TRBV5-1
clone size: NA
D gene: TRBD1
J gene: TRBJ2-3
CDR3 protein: CASTDRDRGSTDTQYF
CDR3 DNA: TGCGCCAGCACCGACAGAGACAGGGGGAGCACAGATACGCAGTATTTT

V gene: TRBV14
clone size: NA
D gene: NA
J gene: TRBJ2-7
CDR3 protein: CASSQGGDEQYF
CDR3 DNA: TGTGCCAGCAGCCAAGGGGGAGACGAGCAGTACTTC

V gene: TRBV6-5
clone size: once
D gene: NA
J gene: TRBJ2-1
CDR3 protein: CASTAVNNEQFF
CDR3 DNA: TGTGCCAGCACGGCGGTTAACAATGAGCAGTTCTTC

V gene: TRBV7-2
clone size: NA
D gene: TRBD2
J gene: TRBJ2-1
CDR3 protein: CASSFSTGTSYEQFF
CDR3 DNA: TGTGCCAGCAGCTTTAGTACCGGGACTAGTTATGAGCAGTTCTTC

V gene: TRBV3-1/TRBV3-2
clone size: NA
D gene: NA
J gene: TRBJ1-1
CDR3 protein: CASSLRQAGNTEAFF
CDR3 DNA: TGTGCCAGCAGCCTAAGGCAGGCTGGGAACACTGAAGCTTTCTTT

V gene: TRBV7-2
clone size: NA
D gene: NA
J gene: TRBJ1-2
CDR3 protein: CASSLALPGENGYTF
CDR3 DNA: TGTGCCAGCAGCTTGGCCTTACCGGGAGAGAATGGCTACACCTTC

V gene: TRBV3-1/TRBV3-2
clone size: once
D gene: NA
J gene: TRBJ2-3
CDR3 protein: CASSQVGRGTDTQYF
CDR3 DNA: TGTGCCAGCAGCCAAGTTGGCAGGGGAACAGATACGCAGTATTTT

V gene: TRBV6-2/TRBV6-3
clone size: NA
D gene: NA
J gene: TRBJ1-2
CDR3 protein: CASSYGHPNRNYGYTF
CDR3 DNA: TGTGCCAGCAGTTACGGACACCCCAATCGGAACTATGGCTACACCTTC

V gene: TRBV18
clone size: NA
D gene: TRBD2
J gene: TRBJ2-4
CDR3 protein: CASSPLSGGRAKNIQYF
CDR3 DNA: TGTGCCAGCTCACCCCTTAGCGGGGGACGAGCCAAAAACATTCAGTACTTC

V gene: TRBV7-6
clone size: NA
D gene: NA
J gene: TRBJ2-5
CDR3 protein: CASIPRGRGQETQYF
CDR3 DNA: TGTGCCAGCATCCCCCGGGGTAGAGGGCAAGAGACCCAGTACTTC

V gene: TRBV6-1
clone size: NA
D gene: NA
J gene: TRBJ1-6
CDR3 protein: CASSDRVENSPLHF
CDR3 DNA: TGTGCCAGCAGTGATCGGGTTGAGAATTCACCCCTCCACTTT

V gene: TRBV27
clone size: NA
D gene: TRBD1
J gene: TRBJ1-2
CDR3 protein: CASSSLGQGAGGYTF
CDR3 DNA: TGTGCCAGCAGTTCACTTGGACAGGGGGCTGGGGGCTACACCTTC

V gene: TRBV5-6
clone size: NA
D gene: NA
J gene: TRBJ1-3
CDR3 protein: CASSFRFPGNTIYF
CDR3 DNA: TGTGCCAGCAGCTTCCGGTTCCCGGGAAACACCATATATTTT

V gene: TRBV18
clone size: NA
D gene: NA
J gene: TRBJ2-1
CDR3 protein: CASSPPSLYNEQFF
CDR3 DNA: TGTGCCAGCTCACCACCGTCTCTCTACAATGAGCAGTTCTTC